One and the same sample provided the 29 T cell receptor beta chains below, sequenced in a study of T cells and copy number aberrations in small-cell lung cancer. The data were produced by immunoSEQ multiplex PCR, yet TCRdb's version contains in-frame clones alone and is incomplete. The sample yields around 6,200 clones, around 69% seen once. Sequencing used tumor tissue. Source of these receptors: a middle-aged man with small cell lung cancer.

The V call is TRBV11-2, the J call TRBJ2-2; 9 bases match TRBD2. From germline, CDR1 is SGHAT and CDR2 FQNNGV. The J segment lost 7 bases and the V segment lost 5 bases, leaving 14 bases of the junction unmatched. This CDR3 has 17 residues. The CDR3 nucleotides read TGTGCCAGCAGCCCCTGGATTAGCGGGAGAACCAACGGGGAGCTGTTTTTT. Residues: CASSPWISGRTNGELFF.

The chain carries TRBV7-9 and TRBJ1-5; weak D call: TRBD1 (5 bases). CDR1 and CDR2 (germline): SEHNR, FQNEAQ (reference sequence). This CDR3 is built from 13 residues. V gave up 7 bases and J gave up 3 bases, with 10 bases separating them. The DNA for the CDR3 is TGTGCCAGCACCGAAGGGGACAATCAGCCCCAGCATTTT. Protein: CASTEGDNQPQHF.

This clone appeared a single time. The chain employs TRBV9 and TRBJ2-2, with 8 bases aligning to TRBD1. Unmatched junction bases numbered 6, after V lost 4 bases and J lost 4 bases. The CDR3 contains 15 residues. Germline loops: CDR1 SGDLS, CDR2 YYNGEE. The CDR3 spells CASSPMDRATGELFF. In DNA, the CDR3 is TGTGCCAGCAGCCCAATGGACAGGGCCACCGGGGAGCTGTTTTTT.

The CDR3 is CASSPILGDFSYEQYF. The DNA of the CDR3 is TGTGCCAGCAGCCCCATCTTAGGGGACTTCTCCTACGAGCAGTACTTC. The genes are TRBV7-9 and TRBJ2-5, with D possibly matching TRBD2 (6 bases). The J call is uncertain, as TRBJ2-7 better fits the DNA end. CDR1 and CDR2 from the germline V gene are SEHNR and FQNEAQ (reference sequence). CDR3 length equals 16 residues.

The chain is built from TRBV6-1 and TRBJ2-1; the match to TRBD2 covers 9 bases. This CDR3 has 15 residues. With V trimmed by 10 bases and J by 2 bases, 9 bases remained unmatched. The germline V gene encodes CDR1 MNHNS and CDR2 SASEGT. This CDR3 is CATFKGGGAYNEQFF. CDR3 in DNA: TGTGCCACCTTCAAAGGCGGGGGGGCCTACAATGAGCAGTTCTTC.

This chain links TRBV7-3 with TRBJ2-3; D unclear. This CDR3 is built from 14 residues. Germline CDR1 SGHTA, CDR2 FQGTGA. V was clipped by 1 base and J by 5 bases, with 10 bases between them. The CDR3 bases are TGTGCCAGCAGCTTAAATAGGGCGCAAGATACGCAGTATTTT. This translates into CASSLNRAQDTQYF.

This clone was found once. V and J are TRBV2 and TRBJ1-2, with unresolved D. This CDR3 spans 14 amino acids. The germline V gene has CDR1 SNHLY and CDR2 FYNNEI. The V and J ends lost 9 bases and 0 bases respectively, with 14 bases between them. As DNA, the CDR3 is TGTGCCAGTTTACGAGGCGGCGCTAACTATGGCTACACCTTC. Translating it yields CASLRGGANYGYTF.

The genes are TRBV5-1 and TRBJ1-2; no definite D call. CDR3 length: 18 residues. Trimming took off 0 bases at V and 7 bases at J, with 25 bases between the two ends. Germline CDR1 SGHRS, CDR2 YFSETQ. The CDR3 region is CASSLGGKDFLTPGGYTF. The CDR3 DNA follows: TGCGCCAGCAGCTTGGGCGGGAAAGACTTCCTCACCCCGGGTGGCTACACCTTC.

The rearrangement uses TRBV9 and TRBJ2-5; 10 bases line up with TRBD2. This CDR3 has 17 amino acids. Germline CDR1 SGDLS, CDR2 YYNGEE. Germline trimming cut 3 bases from V and 9 bases from J; bases unmatched to any gene: 17. The CDR3 sequence is CASSGERVAGGNLAQYF. The CDR3 DNA sequence: TGTGCCAGCAGCGGAGAGCGGGTAGCGGGAGGAAATTTGGCCCAGTACTTC. Together with reference TRBV9 and TRBJ2-5, the CDR3 gives the full variable domain: DSGVTQTPKHLITATGQRVTLRCSPRSGDLSVYWYQQSLDQGLQFLIQYYNGEERAKGNILERFSAQQFPDLHSELNLSSLELGDSALYFCASSGERVAGGNLAQYFGPGTRLLVL.

Only a few counts were recorded for this clone. J is TRBJ2-1 and V is TRBV6-5; D may be TRBD2 (6 bases). Per germline, CDR1 MNHEY and CDR2 SVGAGI. CDR3 length: 12 amino acids. Trimming removed 6 bases from V and 7 bases from J, with 10 bases in between. CDR3 bases: TGTGCCAGCAGCCCAGGGAGGAATGAGCAGTTCTTC. This encodes CASSPGRNEQFF.

The genes are TRBV18 and TRBJ1-4; a possible D gene is TRBD1 (5 bases). The germline V and J ends were trimmed by 4 bases and 3 bases, with 6 bases remaining between them. The CDR3 length is 13 residues. CDR1 is KGHSH, CDR2 LQKENI, per germline. The CDR3 reads CASSLGANEKLFF. CDR3 coding DNA: TGTGCCAGCTCACTGGGGGCTAATGAAAAACTGTTTTTT.

This clone occurred once. The genes are TRBV18 and TRBJ2-5; 8 bases align to TRBD2. Germline CDR1 and CDR2: KGHSH and LQKENI. The CDR3 spans 14 residues. The trim removed 0 bases at V and 8 bases at J, leaving 5 bases unmatched. In nucleotides, the CDR3 is TGTGCCAGCTCACCACCCGAGGGACTAGGCACCCAGTACTTC. As protein: CASSPPEGLGTQYF.

This clone was observed a handful of times. The rearrangement links TRBV6-1 to TRBJ2-1; 12 bases line up with TRBD2. The CDR3 totals 14 residues. V was pared by 6 bases and J by 5 bases, with 2 bases of the junction left unmatched. Germline assignment: CDR1 MNHNS and CDR2 SASEGT. For the CDR3, the DNA is TGTGCCAGCAGGAGACTAGCGGGGGACAATGAGCAGTTCTTC. Translating it yields CASRRLAGDNEQFF.

Concerning this clone itself: Other nucleotide sequences in the sample specify the same CDR3. The chain carries TRBV6-5 and TRBJ1-1; D uncertain. In germline, CDR1 is MNHEY, CDR2 SVGAGI. Trimming took off 5 bases at V and 5 bases at J, with 18 bases between the two ends. The CDR3 consists of 15 residues. This CDR3 reads CASSPSAGGWTEAFF. DNA of the CDR3: TGTGCCAGCAGTCCCTCGGCGGGAGGATGGACTGAAGCTTTCTTT.

Only a few counts were recorded for this clone. The chain joins TRBV4-1 to TRBJ1-1; no clear D gene. Germline assignment: CDR1 MGHRA and CDR2 YSYEKL. The V gene lost 4 bases and the J gene lost 4 bases, with 16 bases spanning the gap. This CDR3 contains 15 residues. CDR3: CASSRNGAGFTEAFF. In nucleotides, the CDR3 is TGCGCCAGCAGCCGGAACGGAGCGGGGTTCACTGAAGCTTTCTTT.

The chain is built from TRBV18 and TRBJ2-5; 10 bases are shared with TRBD2. V was pared by 6 bases and J by 3 bases, with 4 bases of the junction left unmatched. CDR3 size: 14 residues. CDR1 is KGHSH, CDR2 LQKENI, per germline. The CDR3 nucleotides read TGTGCCAGCTCGCAAGGACTAGCGGAAGAGACCCAGTACTTC. Translating it yields CASSQGLAEETQYF.

The rearrangement uses TRBV28 and TRBJ1-2, with unresolved D. V was clipped by 8 bases and J by 1 base, with 8 bases between them. Germline lookup yields CDR1 MDHEN and CDR2 SYDVKM. The CDR3 runs to 12 residues. The CDR3 loop reads CASDRVNYGYTF. The CDR3 bases are TGTGCCAGCGATAGGGTTAACTATGGCTACACCTTC.

The chain carries TRBV28 and TRBJ2-1; 10 bases line up with TRBD2. Germline V CDR1 and CDR2: MDHEN, SYDVKM. The CDR3 covers 17 residues. With 3 bases clipped from V and 4 bases from J, the junction kept 9 bases outside the gene matches. The CDR3 reads CASSFLNQAGGYNEQFF. The DNA for the CDR3 is TGTGCCAGCAGTTTCCTGAACCAAGCGGGAGGGTACAATGAGCAGTTCTTC.

The V call is TRBV28, the J call TRBJ1-1, with TRBD1 identical over 10 bases. The CDR3 consists of 19 residues. V shed 6 bases and J 2 bases; nucleotides not matched to a gene: 18. Germline V gene sequence: CDR1 MDHEN, CDR2 SYDVKM. CDR3 sequence: CASRSSRPRTGGFNTEAFF. As DNA, the CDR3 is TGTGCCAGCAGATCCTCGAGGCCGAGGACAGGGGGTTTTAACACTGAAGCTTTCTTT.

The V call is TRBV7-2, the J call TRBJ2-4; 9 bases match TRBD1. Germline values: CDR1 SGHTA, CDR2 FQGNSA. The V gene end was trimmed by 6 bases and the J gene end by 6 bases; junction bases not matched to a gene: 12. This CDR3 comprises 16 residues. Here the CDR3 reads CASSPIPGQGINIQYF. The CDR3, as DNA: TGTGCCAGCAGTCCCATACCGGGACAGGGCATAAACATTCAGTACTTC.

In DNA form, the CDR3 reads TGTGCCACCAGCAGAGATGACATTACGGGAGGGCCTACAGATACGCAGTATTTT. Amino acid sequence: CATSRDDITGGPTDTQYF. The chain combines TRBV15 with TRBJ2-3; 8 nucleotides agree with TRBD2. The CDR3 has 18 amino acids. Germline V lookup: CDR1 LNHNV, CDR2 YYDKDF (reference sequence). V lost 0 bases and J lost 3; bases outside the gene matches: 11.

The chain combines TRBV30 with TRBJ2-7; 7 nucleotides align to TRBD2. V lost 0 bases to trimming and J lost 4 bases; unmatched junction nucleotides: 3. Germline loops: CDR1 GTSNPN, CDR2 SVGIG (reference sequence). The CDR3 runs 13 residues. The CDR3 spells CAWSVNGRYEQYF. DNA of the CDR3: TGTGCCTGGAGTGTAAACGGGAGGTACGAGCAGTACTTC.

This rearrangement joins TRBV7-2 to TRBJ2-7, with 10 bases identical to TRBD2. The length of the CDR3 is 15 residues. Per germline, CDR1 SGHTA and CDR2 FQGNSA. Trimming removed 7 bases from V and 0 bases from J; junction bases left unmatched: 6. The CDR3 nucleotides are TGTGCCAGCAAACCCGGGACTAGCGACTCCTACGAGCAGTACTTC. Residues: CASKPGTSDSYEQYF.

This chain uses TRBV19 with TRBJ2-3, with D unresolved. CDR3 length: 12 residues. The V end was cut by 6 bases, the J end by 2 bases, with 6 bases between. The V gene's germline CDR1 is LNHDA and CDR2 SQIVND (reference sequence). DNA for the CDR3: TGTGCCAGTAGAGGCTCCACAGATACGCAGTATTTT. It encodes CASRGSTDTQYF.

The chain couples TRBV19 to TRBJ1-2, with TRBD1 matching over 9 bases. V dropped 3 bases and J dropped 3; count of bases not matched to a gene: 11. Germline CDR1 LNHDA, CDR2 SQIVND (reference sequence). The CDR3 is 17 residues long. The CDR3 DNA is TGTGCCAGTAGTATGTTGTTACAGGGGGCAATTGACTATGGCTACACCTTC. This translates into CASSMLLQGAIDYGYTF. Complete variable domain (other parts from reference TRBV19 and TRBJ1-2): DGGITQSPKYLFRKEGQNVTLSCEQNLNHDAMYWYRQDPGQGLRLIYYSQIVNDFQKGDIAEGYSVSREKKESFPLTVTSAQKNPTAFYLCASSMLLQGAIDYGYTFGSGTRLTVV.

The chain links TRBV6-5 to TRBJ2-2; D unclear. CDR3 length equals 14 residues. Germline V gene lookup returns CDR1 MNHEY and CDR2 SVGAGI. Trimming left V 0 bases short and J 6 bases short, with 8 bases between. The DNA of the CDR3 is TGTGCCAGCAGTTACTCGACCCACGCCGGGGAGCTGTTTTTT. As protein: CASSYSTHAGELFF.

The chain employs TRBV28 and TRBJ1-3; D might be TRBD1 (6 bases). The CDR3 extends over 14 amino acids. The V gene's germline CDR1 is MDHEN and CDR2 SYDVKM. Trimming removed 3 bases at V and 8 bases at J, with 14 bases between. CDR3 bases: TGTGCCAGCAGTTTTGGGGGGGCGCGGGACACCATATATTTT. Protein product: CASSFGGARDTIYF. Full variable domain (rest looked up from reference TRBV28 and TRBJ1-3): DVKVTQSSRYLVKRTGEKVFLECVQDMDHENMFWYRQDPGLGLRLIYFSYDVKMKEKGDIPEGYSVSREKKERFSLILESASTNQTSMYLCASSFGGARDTIYFGEGSWLTVV.

This clone has a handful of counts. V and J are TRBV29-1 and TRBJ1-1; 8 bases are a match to TRBD1. CDR3 length: 16 amino acids. The trim removed 4 bases at V and 4 bases at J, leaving 14 bases unmatched. CDR1 and CDR2 from the germline V gene are SQVTM and ANQGSEA. The chain's CDR3 is CSVGAGTGSWGTEAFF. CDR3 bases: TGCAGCGTTGGGGCCGGGACAGGTAGTTGGGGCACTGAAGCTTTCTTT.

The sample holds one count of this clone. The chain employs TRBV19 and TRBJ2-2; TRBD1 is a possible D gene (6 bases). Between the trimmed V and J ends, which lost 4 bases and 2 bases, there was a span of 11 bases. Germline V gene sequence: CDR1 LNHDA, CDR2 SQIVND (reference sequence). CDR3 size: 15 residues. CDR3 in DNA: TGTGCCAGTAGTAACCGACAGGCTAACACCGGGGAGCTGTTTTTT. It translates to CASSNRQANTGELFF. The full variable domain, rest sourced from reference TRBV19 and TRBJ2-2, is DGGITQSPKYLFRKEGQNVTLSCEQNLNHDAMYWYRQDPGQGLRLIYYSQIVNDFQKGDIAEGYSVSREKKESFPLTVTSAQKNPTAFYLCASSNRQANTGELFFGEGSRLTVL.